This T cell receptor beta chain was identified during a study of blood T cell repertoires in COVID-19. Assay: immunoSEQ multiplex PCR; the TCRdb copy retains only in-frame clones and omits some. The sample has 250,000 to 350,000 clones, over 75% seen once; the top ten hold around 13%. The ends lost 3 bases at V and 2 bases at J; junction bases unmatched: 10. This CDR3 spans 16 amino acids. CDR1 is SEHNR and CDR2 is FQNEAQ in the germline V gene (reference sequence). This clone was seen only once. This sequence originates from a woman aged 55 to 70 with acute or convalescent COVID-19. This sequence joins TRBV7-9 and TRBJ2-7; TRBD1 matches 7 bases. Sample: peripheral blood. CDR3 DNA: TGTGCCAGCAGCTTGGACCGGGACAGATACGCCTACGAGCAGTACTTC. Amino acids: CASSLDRDRYAYEQYF.